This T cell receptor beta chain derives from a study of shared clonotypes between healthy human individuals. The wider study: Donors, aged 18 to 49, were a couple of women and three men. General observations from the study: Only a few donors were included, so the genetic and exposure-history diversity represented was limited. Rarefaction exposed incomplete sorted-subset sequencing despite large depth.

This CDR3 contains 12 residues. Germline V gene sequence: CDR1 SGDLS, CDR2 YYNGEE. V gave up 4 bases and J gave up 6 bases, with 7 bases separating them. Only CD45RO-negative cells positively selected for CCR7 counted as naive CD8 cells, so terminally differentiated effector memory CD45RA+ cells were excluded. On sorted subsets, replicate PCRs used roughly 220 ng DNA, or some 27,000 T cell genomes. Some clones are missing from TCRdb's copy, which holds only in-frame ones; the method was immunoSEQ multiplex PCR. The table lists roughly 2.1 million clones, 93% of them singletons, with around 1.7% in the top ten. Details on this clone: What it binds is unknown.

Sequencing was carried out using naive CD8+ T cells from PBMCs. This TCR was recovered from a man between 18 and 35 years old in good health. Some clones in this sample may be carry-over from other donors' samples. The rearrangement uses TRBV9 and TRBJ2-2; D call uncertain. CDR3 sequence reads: CASSPTPGELFF. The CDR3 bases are TGTGCCAGCAGCCCTACACCCGGGGAGCTGTTTTTT.